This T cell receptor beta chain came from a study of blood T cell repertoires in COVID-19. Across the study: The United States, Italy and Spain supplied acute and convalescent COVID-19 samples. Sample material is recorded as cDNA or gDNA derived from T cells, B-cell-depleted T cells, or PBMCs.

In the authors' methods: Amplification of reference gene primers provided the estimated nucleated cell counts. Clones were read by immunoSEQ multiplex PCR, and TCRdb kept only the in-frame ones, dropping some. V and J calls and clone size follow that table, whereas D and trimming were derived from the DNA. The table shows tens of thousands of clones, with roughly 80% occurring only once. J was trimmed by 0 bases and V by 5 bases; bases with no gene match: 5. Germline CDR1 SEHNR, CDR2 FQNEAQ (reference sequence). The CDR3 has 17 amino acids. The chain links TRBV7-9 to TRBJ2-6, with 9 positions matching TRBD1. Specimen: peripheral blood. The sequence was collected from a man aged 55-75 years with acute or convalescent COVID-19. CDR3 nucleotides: TGTGCCAGCAGCCCGGGACAGGGTCTCTCTGGGGCCAACGTCCTGACTTTC. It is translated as CASSPGQGLSGANVLTF.